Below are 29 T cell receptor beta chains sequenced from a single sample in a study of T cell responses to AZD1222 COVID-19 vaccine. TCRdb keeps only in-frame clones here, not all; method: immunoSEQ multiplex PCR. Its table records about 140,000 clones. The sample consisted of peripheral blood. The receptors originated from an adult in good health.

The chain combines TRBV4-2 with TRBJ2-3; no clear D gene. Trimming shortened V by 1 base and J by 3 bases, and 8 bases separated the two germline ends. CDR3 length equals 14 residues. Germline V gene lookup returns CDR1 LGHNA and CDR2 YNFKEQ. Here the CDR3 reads CASSQGAKTDTQYF. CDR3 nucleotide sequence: TGTGCCAGCAGCCAAGGTGCCAAAACAGATACGCAGTATTTT.

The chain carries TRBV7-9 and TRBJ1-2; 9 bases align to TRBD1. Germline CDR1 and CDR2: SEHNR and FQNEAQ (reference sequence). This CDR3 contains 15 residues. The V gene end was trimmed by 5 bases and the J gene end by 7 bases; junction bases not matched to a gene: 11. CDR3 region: CASSILTGGGGGYTF. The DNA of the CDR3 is TGTGCCAGCAGCATATTGACAGGGGGAGGTGGTGGCTACACCTTC.

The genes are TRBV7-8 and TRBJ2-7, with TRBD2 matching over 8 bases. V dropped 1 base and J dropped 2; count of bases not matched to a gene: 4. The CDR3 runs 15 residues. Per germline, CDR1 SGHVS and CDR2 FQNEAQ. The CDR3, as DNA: TGTGCCAGCAGCTTAGGGAGCGGGGGCACCTACGAGCAGTACTTC. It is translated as CASSLGSGGTYEQYF.

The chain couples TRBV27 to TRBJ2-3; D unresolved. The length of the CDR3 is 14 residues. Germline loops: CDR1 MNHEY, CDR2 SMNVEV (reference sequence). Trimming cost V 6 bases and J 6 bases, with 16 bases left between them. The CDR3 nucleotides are TGTGCCAGCAGCCCTGCGGACCGAGACGATACGCAGTATTTT. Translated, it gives CASSPADRDDTQYF.

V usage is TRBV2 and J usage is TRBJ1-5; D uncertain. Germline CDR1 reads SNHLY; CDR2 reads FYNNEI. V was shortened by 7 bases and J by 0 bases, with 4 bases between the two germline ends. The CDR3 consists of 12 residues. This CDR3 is CASKDSNQPQHF. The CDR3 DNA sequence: TGTGCCAGCAAAGATAGCAATCAGCCCCAGCATTTT.

This CDR3 reads CASSYMAGNQPQHF. The DNA of the CDR3 is TGTGCCAGCAGTTACATGGCAGGGAATCAGCCCCAGCATTTT. The rearrangement joins TRBV6-5 to TRBJ1-5; D may be TRBD1 (5 bases). Trimming took 2 bases from V and 4 from J, leaving 9 bases between them. In germline, CDR1 is MNHEY, CDR2 SVGAGI. The length of the CDR3 is 14 residues.

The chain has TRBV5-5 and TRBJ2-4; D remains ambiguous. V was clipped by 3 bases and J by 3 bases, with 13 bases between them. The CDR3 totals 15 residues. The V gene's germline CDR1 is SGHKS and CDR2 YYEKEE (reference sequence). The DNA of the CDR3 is TGTGCCAGCAGCTCGCCCTCATACAACAAAAACATTCAGTACTTC. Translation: CASSSPSYNKNIQYF.

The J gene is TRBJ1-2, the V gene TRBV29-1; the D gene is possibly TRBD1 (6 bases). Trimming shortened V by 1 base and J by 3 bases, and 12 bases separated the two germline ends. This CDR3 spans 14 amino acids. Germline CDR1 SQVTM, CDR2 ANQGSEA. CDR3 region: CSVEGGGFDYGYTF. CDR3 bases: TGCAGCGTTGAAGGGGGGGGCTTCGACTATGGCTACACCTTC.

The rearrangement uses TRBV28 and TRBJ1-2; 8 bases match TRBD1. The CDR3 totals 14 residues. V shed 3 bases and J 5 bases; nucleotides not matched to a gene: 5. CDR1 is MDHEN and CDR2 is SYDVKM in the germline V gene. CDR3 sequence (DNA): TGTGCCAGCAGTTTGGTGGGACAGGCTTATGGCTACACCTTC. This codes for CASSLVGQAYGYTF.

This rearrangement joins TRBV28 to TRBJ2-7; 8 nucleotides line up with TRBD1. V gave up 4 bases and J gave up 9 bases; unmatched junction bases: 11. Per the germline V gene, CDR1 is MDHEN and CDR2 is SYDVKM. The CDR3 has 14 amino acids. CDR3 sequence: CASSSRTGPRVQYF. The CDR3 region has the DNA TGTGCCAGCAGTTCCCGGACAGGGCCAAGGGTGCAGTACTTC. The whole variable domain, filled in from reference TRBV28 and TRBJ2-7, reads DVKVTQSSRYLVKRTGEKVFLECVQDMDHENMFWYRQDPGLGLRLIYFSYDVKMKEKGDIPEGYSVSREKKERFSLILESASTNQTSMYLCASSSRTGPRVQYFGPGTRLTVT.

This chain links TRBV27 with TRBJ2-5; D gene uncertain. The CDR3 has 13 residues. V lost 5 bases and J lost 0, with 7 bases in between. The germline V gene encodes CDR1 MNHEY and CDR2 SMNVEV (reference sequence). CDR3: CASSSPYQETQYF. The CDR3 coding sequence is TGTGCCAGCAGTAGCCCGTACCAAGAGACCCAGTACTTC.

CDR3 nucleotides: TGCGCCAGCAGCTTACTAGACGGATACAATGAGCAGTTCTTC. Protein product: CASSLLDGYNEQFF. The genes are TRBV5-1 and TRBJ2-1; weak D call: TRBD2 (5 bases). The CDR3 has 14 amino acids. The V gene's germline CDR1 is SGHRS and CDR2 YFSETQ. V was trimmed by 2 bases and J by 4 bases, leaving 10 bases between them.

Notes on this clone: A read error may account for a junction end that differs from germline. CDR3 in amino acids: CASRIGQGVIF. The CDR3 coding sequence is TGTGCCAGCAGAATCGGACAGGGGGTGATTTTT. This chain uses TRBV2 with TRBJ1-4; TRBD1 matches 10 bases. CDR1 and CDR2 from the germline V gene are SNHLY and FYNNEI. The CDR3 has 11 amino acids.

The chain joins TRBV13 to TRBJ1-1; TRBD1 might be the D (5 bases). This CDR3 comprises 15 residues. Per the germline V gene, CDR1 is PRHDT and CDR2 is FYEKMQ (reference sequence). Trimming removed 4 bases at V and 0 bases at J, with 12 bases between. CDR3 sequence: CASSSPRGMNTEAFF. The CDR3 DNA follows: TGTGCCAGCAGCTCCCCCCGGGGGATGAACACTGAAGCTTTCTTT.

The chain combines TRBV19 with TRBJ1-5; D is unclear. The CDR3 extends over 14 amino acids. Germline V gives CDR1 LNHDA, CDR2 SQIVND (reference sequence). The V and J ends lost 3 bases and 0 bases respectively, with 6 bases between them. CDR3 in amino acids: CASSIRDSNQPQHF. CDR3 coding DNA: TGTGCCAGTAGTATTAGAGATAGCAATCAGCCCCAGCATTTT.

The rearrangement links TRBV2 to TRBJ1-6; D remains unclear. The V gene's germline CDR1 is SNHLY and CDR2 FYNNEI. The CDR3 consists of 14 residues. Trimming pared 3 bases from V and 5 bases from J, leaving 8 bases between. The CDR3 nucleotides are TGTGCCAGCAGTGAGCAGAGAAATAATTCACCCCTCCACTTT. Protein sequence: CASSEQRNNSPLHF.

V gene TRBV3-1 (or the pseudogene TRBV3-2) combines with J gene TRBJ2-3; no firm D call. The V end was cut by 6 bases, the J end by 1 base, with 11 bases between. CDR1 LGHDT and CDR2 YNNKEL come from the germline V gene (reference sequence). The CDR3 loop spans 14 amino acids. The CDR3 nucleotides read TGTGCCAGCAGTCCCGGGCAGGGCACAGATACGCAGTATTTT. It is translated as CASSPGQGTDTQYF.

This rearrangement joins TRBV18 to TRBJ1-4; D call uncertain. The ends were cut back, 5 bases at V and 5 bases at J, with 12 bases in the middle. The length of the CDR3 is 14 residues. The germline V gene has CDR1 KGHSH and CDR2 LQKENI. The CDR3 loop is CASSEARANEKLFF. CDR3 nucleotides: TGTGCCAGCTCAGAGGCAAGGGCAAATGAAAAACTGTTTTTT.

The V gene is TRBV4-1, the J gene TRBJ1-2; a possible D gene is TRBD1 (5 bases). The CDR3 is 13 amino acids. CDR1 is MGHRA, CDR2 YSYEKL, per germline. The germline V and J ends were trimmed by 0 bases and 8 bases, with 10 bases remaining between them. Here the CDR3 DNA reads TGCGCCAGCAGCCAAGATGGGGCAGCAGGCTACACCTTC. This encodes CASSQDGAAGYTF.

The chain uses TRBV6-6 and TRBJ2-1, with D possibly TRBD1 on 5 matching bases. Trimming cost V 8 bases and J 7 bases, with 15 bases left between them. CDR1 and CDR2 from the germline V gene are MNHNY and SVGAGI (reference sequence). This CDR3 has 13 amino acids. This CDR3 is CASWGMVGNEQFF. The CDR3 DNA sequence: TGTGCCAGCTGGGGCATGGTAGGGAATGAGCAGTTCTTC.

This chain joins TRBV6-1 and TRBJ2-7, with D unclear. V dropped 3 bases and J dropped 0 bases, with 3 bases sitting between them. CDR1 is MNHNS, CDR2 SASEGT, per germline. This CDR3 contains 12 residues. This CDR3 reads CASSESSYEQYF. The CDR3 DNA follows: TGTGCCAGCAGTGAGAGCTCCTACGAGCAGTACTTC.

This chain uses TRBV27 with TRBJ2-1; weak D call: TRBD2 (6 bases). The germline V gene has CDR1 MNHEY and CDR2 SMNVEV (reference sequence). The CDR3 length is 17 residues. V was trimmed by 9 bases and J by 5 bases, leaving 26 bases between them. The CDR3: CASQFIGGTDLNNEQFF. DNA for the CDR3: TGTGCCAGTCAGTTTATAGGCGGGACGGACCTTAACAATGAGCAGTTCTTC.

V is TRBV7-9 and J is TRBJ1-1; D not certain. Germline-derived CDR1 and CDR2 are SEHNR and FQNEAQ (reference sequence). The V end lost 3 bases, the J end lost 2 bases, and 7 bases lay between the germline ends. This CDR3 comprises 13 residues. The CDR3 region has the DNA TGTGCCAGCAGCTTGGTTGCTAACACTGAAGCTTTCTTT. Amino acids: CASSLVANTEAFF.

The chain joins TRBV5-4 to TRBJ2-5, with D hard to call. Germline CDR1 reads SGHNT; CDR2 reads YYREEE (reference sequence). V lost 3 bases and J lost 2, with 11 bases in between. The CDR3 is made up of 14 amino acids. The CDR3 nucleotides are TGTGCCAGCAGCTCCGGGCAGGCACAAGAGACCCAGTACTTC. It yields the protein CASSSGQAQETQYF. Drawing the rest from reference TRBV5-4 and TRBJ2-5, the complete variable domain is ETGVTQSPTHLIKTRGQQVTLRCSSQSGHNTVSWYQQALGQGPQFIFQYYREEENGRGNFPPRFSGLQFPNYSSELNVNALELDDSALYLCASSSGQAQETQYFGPGTRLLVL.

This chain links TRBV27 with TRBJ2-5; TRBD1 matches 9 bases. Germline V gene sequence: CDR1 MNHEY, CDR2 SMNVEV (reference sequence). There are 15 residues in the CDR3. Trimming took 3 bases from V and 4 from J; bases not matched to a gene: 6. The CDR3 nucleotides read TGTGCCAGCAGTTTTTACAGGGGGCCCTCAGAGACCCAGTACTTC. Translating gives CASSFYRGPSETQYF.

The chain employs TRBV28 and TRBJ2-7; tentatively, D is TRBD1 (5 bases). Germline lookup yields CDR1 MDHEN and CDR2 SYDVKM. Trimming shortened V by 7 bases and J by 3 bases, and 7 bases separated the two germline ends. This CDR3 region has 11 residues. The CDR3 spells CASTRGYEQYF. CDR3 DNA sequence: TGTGCCAGCACAAGGGGCTACGAGCAGTACTTC.

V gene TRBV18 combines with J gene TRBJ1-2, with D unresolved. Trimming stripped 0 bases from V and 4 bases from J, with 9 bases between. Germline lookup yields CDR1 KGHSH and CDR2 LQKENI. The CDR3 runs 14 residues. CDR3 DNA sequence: TGTGCCAGCTCACCACCTTTAGAAGTCTATGGCTACACCTTC. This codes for CASSPPLEVYGYTF. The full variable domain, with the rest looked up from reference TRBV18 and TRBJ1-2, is NAGVMQNPRHLVRRRGQEARLRCSPMKGHSHVYWYRQLPEEGLKFMVYLQKENIIDESGMPKERFSAEFPKEGPSILRIQQVVRGDSAAYFCASSPPLEVYGYTFGSGTRLTVV.

Here the CDR3 DNA reads TGTGCCAGCAGCCGACTAGCGGGGGGTTCAGATACGCAGTATTTT. Its protein product is CASSRLAGGSDTQYF. This chain links TRBV7-9 with TRBJ2-3, with 13 bases that match TRBD2. CDR1 is SEHNR, CDR2 FQNEAQ, per germline (reference sequence). J gave up 4 bases and V 5 bases, and 3 bases lay outside the gene matches. The CDR3 contains 15 residues.

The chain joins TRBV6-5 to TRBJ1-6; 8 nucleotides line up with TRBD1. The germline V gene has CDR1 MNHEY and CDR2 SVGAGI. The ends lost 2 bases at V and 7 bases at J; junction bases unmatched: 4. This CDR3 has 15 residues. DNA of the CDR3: TGTGCCAGCAGTTACGACAGGGGTTACAATTCACCCCTCCACTTT. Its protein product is CASSYDRGYNSPLHF.